This TCR beta chain emerged from a study of T-cell reconstitution after alpha-beta-depleted transplantation in children. Molecular barcoding with unique molecular identifiers was used for the TCRbeta library. From the PCR reads, TCRdb called clonotypes with MiXCR, one entry per CDR3 protein. The data show about 980,000 distinct CDR3 sequences, about 30% seen once. The CDR3 is 13 amino acids. Germline values: CDR1 SGHDT, CDR2 YYEEEE. Deletions cut 2 bases from V and 8 bases from J, with 13 bases between. The material was PBMCs, mostly from graft donor cells, obtained 360 days after TCRalphabeta/CD19-depleted stem cell transplant. V and J are TRBV5-6 and TRBJ1-1; D not resolved. The receptor was derived from a boy in the first two years of life who had a stem cell transplant for SCID, so the T cells may come from the graft donor. The chain's CDR3 is CASSFAGTGEAFF. CDR3 DNA sequence: TGTGCCAGCAGCTTCGCGGGTACTGGGGAAGCTTTCTTT.